A selection of T cell receptor beta chains follows, all from one sample in a study of Graves' ophthalmopathy and Graves' hyperthyroidism. TCRdb re-derived calls from the multiplex PCR reads in MiXCR, one entry per CDR3 protein. The data contain 500,000 to 600,000 distinct CDR3 sequences, under 45% of them singletons. Sequencing input: peripheral blood or thyroid tissue (not recorded which). The origin of the receptors is an adult man with Graves' hyperthyroidism. The CDR3 runs from the conserved cysteine through the conserved F or W. Fields, in order: J gene, clone size, D gene, V gene, CDR3 DNA, CDR3 protein. The D gene is left open where the match is weak. Rows may omit the clone size; those that give it use once, few, many or a size class.

TRBJ2-1 | . | TRBD2 | TRBV7-2 | TGTGCCAGCAGCTTAGGATCCCTTAGCGGGAGTAAGAATGAGCAGTTCTTC | CASSLGSLSGSKNEQFF
TRBJ1-2 | many | . | TRBV29-1 | TGCAGCGTCCCCTGGGAGGCTAACTATGGCTACACCTTC | CSVPWEANYGYTF
TRBJ1-2 | many | . | TRBV19 | TGTGCCAGTAGTCCTATTAGGGAATTGAACTATGGCTACACCTTC | CASSPIRELNYGYTF
TRBJ1-2 | many | TRBD1 | TRBV9 | TGTGCCAGCAGCTTAGGACAGGGGGTAGGCTACACCTTC | CASSLGQGVGYTF
TRBJ2-7 | . | . | TRBV7-2 | TGTGCCAGCAGATCCGGGACACCAATCTCCTACAATGAGCAGTACTTC | CASRSGTPISYNEQYF
TRBJ1-5 | many | TRBD1 | TRBV20-1 | TGCAGTGCTAGCAGGGGGAAGAGGGGTAATCAGCCCCAGCATTTT | CSASRGKRGNQPQHF
TRBJ1-5 | many | TRBD1 | TRBV19 | TGTGCCAGTAGTAAAGACAGGGGATATCAGCCCCAGCATTTT | CASSKDRGYQPQHF
TRBJ1-6 | few | TRBD1 | TRBV3-1 | TGTGCCAGCAGCCGGGTCGGACAGGCATTTAATTCACCCCTCCACTTT | CASSRVGQAFNSPLHF
TRBJ1-2 | few | TRBD1 | TRBV5-6 | TGTGCCAGCAGCTTGGTAGGACAGGGTTTTCCAAACCCCTATGGCTACACCTTC | CASSLVGQGFPNPYGYTF
TRBJ2-3 | . | TRBD1 | TRBV15 | TGTGCCACCTCACCGGGACAGGGGGCAACAGATACGCAGTATTTT | CATSPGQGATDTQYF
TRBJ1-1 | many | . | TRBV5-8 | TGTGCCAGCAGCTTATCGGGAGTGAACACTGAAGCTTTCTTT | CASSLSGVNTEAFF
TRBJ2-5 | many | TRBD2 | TRBV6-5 | TGTGCCAGCAGTAGCGGGGAGTCCCCCTTCCAAGAGACCCAGTACTTC | CASSSGESPFQETQYF
TRBJ1-2 | many | . | TRBV15 | TGTGCCACCAGCGCTCAGAACACGTACTATGGCTACACCTTC | CATSAQNTYYGYTF
TRBJ2-7 | many | . | TRBV7-9 | TGTGCCAGCAGCTTAGGACCTCTAGCGCAGAGCTCCTACGAGCAATACTTC | CASSLGPLAQSSYEQYF
TRBJ1-2 | . | TRBD1 | TRBV28 | TGTGTGGCGGGGGGGCCAGGGGGCAATGGCTACACCTTC | CVAGGPGGNGYTF
TRBJ1-2 | many | . | TRBV5-4 | TGTGCCAGCAGCTTGGACAGGGAAGGGTTTTACGGTGGCTACACCTTC | CASSLDREGFYGGYTF
TRBJ1-5 | . | . | TRBV19 | TGTGCCAGTAGAACGTCCGGGATAAGCAATCAGCCCCAGCATTTT | CASRTSGISNQPQHF
TRBJ2-7 | . | TRBD2 | TRBV7-9 | TGTGCCAGCAGCTTCCCGACTAGCGGGAGTGGGGAGCAGTACTTC | CASSFPTSGSGEQYF
TRBJ2-2 | few | . | TRBV27 | TGTGCCAGCAGTTTTCGGGTGAACACCGGGGAGCTGTTTTTT | CASSFRVNTGELFF
TRBJ2-3 | . | . | TRBV7-6 | TGTGCCAGCAGCTTAGGGAAGGCTCGGGCAGATACGCAGTATTTT | CASSLGKARADTQYF
TRBJ2-7 | few | . | TRBV10-3 | TGTGCCATCAGTGGCGAGCAGTACTTC | CAISGEQYF
TRBJ1-3 | many | . | TRBV20-1 | TGCAGTGCTCGGGTGGGGGGTGGAAACACCATATATTTT | CSARVGGGNTIYF
TRBJ2-2 | many | TRBD2 | TRBV24-1 | TGTGCCACCAGTGACCAGGGGACTAGCGGCTCAAACACCGGGGAGCTGTTTTTT | CATSDQGTSGSNTGELFF
TRBJ1-3 | . | . | TRBV29-1 | TGCAGCTTAGCCCGGGCTGGATATTCTGGAAACACCATATATTTT | CSLARAGYSGNTIYF
TRBJ1-5 | many | . | TRBV15 | TGTGCCACCAGCAGAGAGGCGGATCAGCCCCAGCATTTT | CATSREADQPQHF